This T cell receptor (beta chain) was retrieved from a study of glioma-infiltrating T cells. For the study at large: Blood libraries targeted 4.5- to 10-fold coverage of about a million T cells. General study points: Only very few CDR3 sequences appeared in both tissue and blood. Signature shared blood CDR3 motifs were enriched in low-divergence and depleted in high-divergence patients.

Using RNA template, CDR3s of TCR alpha and beta were amplified with iRepertoire arm-PCR. Tissue mRNA or PBMC total RNA, about 90-400 ng, went into one-step reverse transcription and amplification. MiXCR was run by TCRdb on the multiplex PCR reads, yielding one entry per CDR3 protein. The sample carries around 390,000 distinct CDR3 sequences, approximately 42% recorded once. This clonotype was detected only a few times. What it binds is unknown. Germline lookup yields CDR1 LNHDA and CDR2 SQIVND (reference sequence). Trimming cost V 3 bases and J 0 bases, with 14 bases left between them. The CDR3 covers 16 residues.

The specimen sequenced was glioma tissue, nonneoplastic brain tissue, or PBMCs (not recorded which). The chain links TRBV19 to TRBJ1-1; possible D gene TRBD1, 5 bases. This TCR was recovered from a human donor with low-grade glioma or glioblastoma, undergoing nonglioma brain surgery, or in good health (not recorded which). The CDR3 DNA sequence: TGTGCCAGTAGTATTTTCACAGGCCCAATGAACACTGAAGCTTTCTTT. The encoded protein is CASSIFTGPMNTEAFF.